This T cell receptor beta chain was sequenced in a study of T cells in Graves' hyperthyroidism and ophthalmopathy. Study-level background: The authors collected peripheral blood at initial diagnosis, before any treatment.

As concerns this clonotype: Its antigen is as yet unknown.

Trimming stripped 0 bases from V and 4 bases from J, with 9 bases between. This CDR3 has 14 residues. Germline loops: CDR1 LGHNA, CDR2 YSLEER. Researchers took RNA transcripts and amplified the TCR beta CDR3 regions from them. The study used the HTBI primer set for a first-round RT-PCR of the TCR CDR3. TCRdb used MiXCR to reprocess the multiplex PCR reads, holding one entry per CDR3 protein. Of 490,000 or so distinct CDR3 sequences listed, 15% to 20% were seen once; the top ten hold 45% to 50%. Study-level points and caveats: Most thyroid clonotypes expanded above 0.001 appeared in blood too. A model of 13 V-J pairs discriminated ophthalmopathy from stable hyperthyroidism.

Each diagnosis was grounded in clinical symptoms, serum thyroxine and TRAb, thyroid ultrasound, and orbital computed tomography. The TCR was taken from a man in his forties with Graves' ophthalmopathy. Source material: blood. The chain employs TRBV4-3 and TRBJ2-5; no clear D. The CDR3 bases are TGCGCCAGCAGCCAAGATCCCTTACTAGAGACCCAGTACTTC. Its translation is CASSQDPLLETQYF.